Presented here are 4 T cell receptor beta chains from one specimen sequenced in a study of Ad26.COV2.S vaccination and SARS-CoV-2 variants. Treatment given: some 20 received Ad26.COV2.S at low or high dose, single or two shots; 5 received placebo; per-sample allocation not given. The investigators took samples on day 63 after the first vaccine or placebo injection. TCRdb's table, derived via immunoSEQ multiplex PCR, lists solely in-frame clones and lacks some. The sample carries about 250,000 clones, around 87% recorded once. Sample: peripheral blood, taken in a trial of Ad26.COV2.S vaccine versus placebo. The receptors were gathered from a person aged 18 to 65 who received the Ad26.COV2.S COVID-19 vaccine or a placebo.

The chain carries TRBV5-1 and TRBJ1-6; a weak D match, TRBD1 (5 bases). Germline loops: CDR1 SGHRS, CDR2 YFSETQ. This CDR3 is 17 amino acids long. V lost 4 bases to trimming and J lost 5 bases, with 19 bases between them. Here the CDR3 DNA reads TGCGCCAGCAGCCAGGAAGGGGACGGTCGAGATAATTCACCCCTCCACTTT. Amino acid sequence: CASSQEGDGRDNSPLHF.

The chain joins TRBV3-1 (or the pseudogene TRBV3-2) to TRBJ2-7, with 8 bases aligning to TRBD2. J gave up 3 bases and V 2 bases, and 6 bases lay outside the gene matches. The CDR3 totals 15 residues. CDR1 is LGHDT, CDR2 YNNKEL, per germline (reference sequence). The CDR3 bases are TGTGCCAGCAGCCAAAGGGAAACTAGCGGCTACGAGCAGTACTTC. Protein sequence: CASSQRETSGYEQYF.

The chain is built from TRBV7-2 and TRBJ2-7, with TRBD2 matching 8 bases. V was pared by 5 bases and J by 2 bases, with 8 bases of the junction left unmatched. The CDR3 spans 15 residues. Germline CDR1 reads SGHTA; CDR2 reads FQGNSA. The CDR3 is CASSPAGGAAYEQYF. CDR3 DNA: TGTGCCAGCAGCCCGGCCGGGGGGGCCGCCTACGAGCAGTACTTC.

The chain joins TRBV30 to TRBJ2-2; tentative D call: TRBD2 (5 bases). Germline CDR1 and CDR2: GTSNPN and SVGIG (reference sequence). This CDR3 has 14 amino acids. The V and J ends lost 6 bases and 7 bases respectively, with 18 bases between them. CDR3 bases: TGTGCCTGCACCAATGAGAGGGAAGGCGGGGAGCTGTTTTTT. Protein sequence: CACTNEREGGELFF.